The 17 T cell receptor beta chains below all came from one sample that was sequenced in a study of human T cells and chemical hapten exposure. Via MiXCR, TCRdb re-called the RACE reads, giving one row per CDR3 protein. The sample has tens of thousands of distinct CDR3 sequences, 7.5% to 9.5% seen once. Time point described: patch test 2, 6 weeks after DPC sensitization. This sample's treatment: therapeutic diphenylcyclopropenone sensitization with weekly scalp DPC. Material: whole blood, obtained in connection with sensitization to the hapten diphenylcyclopropenone (DPC). The receptor source for this set is a woman aged 45-65 years with alopecia areata. Some clones in this sample may be carry-over from other donors' samples.

This CDR3 reads CASSGKQVFMNTEAFF. As DNA, the CDR3 is TGTGCCAGCAGTGGGAAACAGGTCTTCATGAACACTGAAGCTTTCTTT. This chain links TRBV12-3 or TRBV12-4 with TRBJ1-1; a possible D gene is TRBD1 (5 bases). The CDR3 length is 16 residues. With 5 bases removed from V and 0 bases from J, the gap between germline ends came to 16 bases.

This clonotype was counted a few times. The gene calls are TRBV7-2 and TRBJ2-2; the match to TRBD2 covers 9 bases. V gave up 5 bases and J gave up 6 bases; unmatched junction bases: 10. Germline lookup yields CDR1 SGHTA and CDR2 FQGNSA. The CDR3 contains 16 residues. The CDR3 region is CASSRGGGRGPGELFF. CDR3 bases: TGTGCCAGCAGCCGCGGGGGCGGGAGGGGGCCCGGGGAGCTGTTTTTT.

This clonotype came up a few times. V and J are TRBV6-5 and TRBJ1-1; D gene uncertain. The CDR3 has 13 amino acids. V was trimmed by 10 bases and J by 0 bases, leaving 12 bases between them. CDR1 is MNHEY and CDR2 is SVGAGI in the germline V gene. CDR3 DNA: TGTGCCACCCGACGAGAAGTGAACACTGAAGCTTTCTTT. The encoded protein is CATRREVNTEAFF.

The V call is TRBV18, the J call TRBJ2-3; D is perhaps TRBD1 (6 bases). V lost 1 base and J lost 4, with 15 bases in between. The CDR3 is 16 residues long. Germline V gene sequence: CDR1 KGHSH, CDR2 LQKENI. CDR3 loop: CASSPLARHRADTQYF. As DNA, the CDR3 is TGTGCCAGCTCACCACTTGCCCGGCACAGGGCAGATACGCAGTATTTT.

At least ten counts were recorded for this clonotype. The chain couples TRBV2 to TRBJ1-1; D is undetermined. V was pared by 3 bases and J by 1 base, with 9 bases between. Germline CDR1 is SNHLY and CDR2 is FYNNEI. The CDR3 totals 14 residues. The CDR3 here is CASSETQSNTEAFF. In DNA form, the CDR3 reads TGTGCCAGCAGTGAGACGCAGTCGAACACTGAAGCTTTCTTT.

This clonotype was found many times. This sequence joins TRBV28 and TRBJ2-7; TRBD1 aligns across 8 bases. This CDR3 region has 14 residues. Germline CDR1 and CDR2: MDHEN and SYDVKM. The junction had 6 bases not matched to a gene; V was cut back by 6 bases and J by 2 bases. The CDR3 nucleotides are TGTGCCAGCAGCCTCGGACAGGGACCCTACGAGCAGTACTTC. Its translation is CASSLGQGPYEQYF.

The V call is TRBV9, the J call TRBJ2-3; D unresolved. Germline V CDR1 and CDR2: SGDLS, YYNGEE. CDR3 length equals 14 residues. V gave up 0 bases and J gave up 5 bases, with 10 bases separating them. This chain's CDR3 is CASSVGVRIDTQYF. Here the CDR3 DNA reads TGTGCCAGCAGCGTAGGTGTCCGCATAGATACGCAGTATTTT.

This clonotype was seen repeatedly, ten times or more. The gene calls are TRBV11-3 and TRBJ2-7; a weak D match, TRBD2 (6 bases). This CDR3 is 14 amino acids long. Trimming shortened V by 4 bases and J by 2 bases, and 12 bases separated the two germline ends. The V gene's germline CDR1 is SGHNT and CDR2 YENEEA. The CDR3 is CASSSRDRAYEQYF. The CDR3, as DNA: TGTGCCAGCAGCTCGCGGGACCGAGCCTACGAGCAGTACTTC.

This clonotype was found a few times. The chain employs TRBV27 and TRBJ2-3; D is possibly TRBD1 or TRBD2 (6 bases each). CDR3 length: 14 residues. Germline CDR1 is MNHEY and CDR2 is SMNVEV (reference sequence). With 8 bases removed from V and 5 bases from J, the gap between germline ends came to 17 bases. In DNA form, the CDR3 reads TGTGCCAGCCGGTGGGGGGCCGGAGGAGATACGCAGTATTTT. Its protein is CASRWGAGGDTQYF.

Concerning this clonotype: A much larger clonotype is one base distant, so this may be a read error. The V gene is TRBV12-3 or TRBV12-4, the J gene TRBJ2-7; D may be TRBD1 or TRBD2 (5 bases each). The CDR3 totals 11 residues. CDR3 DNA sequence: TGTGCCAGCAGCTGGGGGTACGATCAGTACTTC. Residues: CASSWGYDQYF.

This clonotype has at least ten counts. The V call is TRBV7-2, the J call TRBJ1-5; D possibly corresponds to TRBD1 (6 bases). The CDR3 has 13 amino acids. In germline, CDR1 is SGHTA, CDR2 FQGNSA. With 4 bases removed from V and 4 bases from J, the gap between germline ends came to 8 bases. The CDR3 DNA follows: TGTGCCAGCAGCTACCAGGGGAATCAGCCCCAGCATTTT. Its translation: CASSYQGNQPQHF.

This clonotype was seen more than once but under ten times. The chain is built from TRBV7-2 and TRBJ2-3; tentative D call: TRBD1 (6 bases). V lost 5 bases and J lost 6, with 6 bases in between. This CDR3 has 11 residues. Looked up from germline, CDR1 is SGHTA and CDR2 is FQGNSA. The CDR3 region is CASSQGDTQYF. In nucleotides, the CDR3 is TGTGCCAGCAGCCAGGGGGATACGCAGTATTTT.

This clonotype occurred a few times. This rearrangement joins TRBV27 to TRBJ1-1; 8 bases match TRBD1. CDR3 length equals 14 residues. Germline V gives CDR1 MNHEY, CDR2 SMNVEV (reference sequence). The V segment lost 5 bases and the J segment 4 bases; nucleotides outside the gene matches: 6. CDR3 residues: CASSGQGRVTEAFF. CDR3 sequence (DNA): TGTGCCAGCAGTGGACAGGGTCGCGTCACTGAAGCTTTCTTT.

This chain connects TRBV27 to TRBJ1-1; 8 nucleotides line up with TRBD1. Trimming at V came to 9 bases and at J to 4 bases, leaving 13 bases not matched to a gene. The CDR3 extends over 15 amino acids. From germline, CDR1 is MNHEY and CDR2 SMNVEV (reference sequence). The CDR3 is CARSHGAGGFTEAFF. The CDR3 region has the DNA TGTGCCAGAAGTCACGGGGCAGGGGGCTTCACTGAAGCTTTCTTT.

This clonotype was detected ten times or more. The chain joins TRBV20-1 to TRBJ1-1; 7 bases align to TRBD1. CDR1 DFQATT and CDR2 SNEGSKA come from the germline V gene (reference sequence). CDR3 length equals 13 residues. The V and J ends lost 6 bases and 4 bases, in that order; junction bases with no gene match: 8. CDR3 sequence reads: CSAKRGRGTEAFF. Written as DNA, the CDR3 is TGCAGTGCCAAAAGGGGGCGCGGCACTGAAGCTTTCTTT.

This clonotype was seen more than once but under ten times. The chain recombines TRBV5-6 with TRBJ2-7; D is possibly TRBD2 (5 bases). Trimming stripped 2 bases from V and 7 bases from J, with 16 bases between. The germline CDR1 and CDR2 sequences are SGHDT and YYEEEE. This CDR3 contains 14 residues. The CDR3 here is CASSFGRGVLEQYF. The CDR3 DNA reads as TGTGCCAGCAGCTTCGGACGGGGAGTGTTGGAGCAGTACTTC. Supplemented by reference TRBV5-6 and TRBJ2-7, the full variable domain reads DAGVTQSPTHLIKTRGQQVTLRCSPKSGHDTVSWYQQALGQGPQFIFQYYEEEERQRGNFPDRFSGHQFPNYSSELNVNALLLGDSALYLCASSFGRGVLEQYFGPGTRLTVT.

The gene calls are TRBV20-1 and TRBJ2-3; 14 nucleotides agree with TRBD2. With 4 bases clipped from V and 8 bases from J, the junction kept 8 bases outside the gene matches. The CDR3 is 15 residues long. Germline V gene sequence: CDR1 DFQATT, CDR2 SNEGSKA (reference sequence). The CDR3 DNA reads TGCAGTGCTACCGGGACTAGCGGGGGTCAGCGTACGCAGTATTTT. Translating gives CSATGTSGGQRTQYF.